This T cell receptor (beta chain) is drawn from a study of blood T cell repertoires in COVID-19. Study at large: The origin of the acute and convalescent COVID-19 samples was the United States, Italy and Spain. PBMCs, B-cell-depleted T cells, or T cells provided the cDNA or gDNA that made up the material.

Per the study methods: Amplification from reference gene primers served as the basis for estimated nucleated cell counts. The method was immunoSEQ multiplex PCR; TCRdb's version includes in-frame clones alone and lacks a portion of them. That table is the source of V, J and clone size, and D and trimming were worked out from the DNA. The repertoire holds about 140,000 clones, approximately 88% seen once, with over 9.5% in the top ten. The sample consisted of peripheral blood. This receptor was obtained from a man between 60 and 75 years old with active or convalescent COVID-19.

CDR3 nucleotides: TGTGCCAGCAGCCAAGATCCAGCGGGAGGACCAAATGAGCAGTTCTTC. The encoded protein is CASSQDPAGGPNEQFF. The chain combines TRBV4-2 with TRBJ2-1; TRBD2 matches 9 bases. The V and J ends lost 0 bases and 7 bases, in that order; junction bases with no gene match: 7. CDR3 size: 16 residues. Germline CDR1 and CDR2: LGHNA and YNFKEQ.